Below, 2 T cell receptor beta chains from the same sample are listed, as sequenced in a study of blood T cells in healthy people across ages. A J-beta primer mix and a sample-barcoded 5' primer were used in a second PCR of roughly 6 to 12 cycles. MiXCR was run by TCRdb on the 5' RACE reads, yielding one entry per CDR3 protein. The repertoire includes almost 550,000 distinct CDR3 sequences, around 24% of them detected once, and approximately 10% sits in the top ten. The same specimen was also included in a second study, on T cells of mothers and their children.

Sequencing was performed on blood. The receptor set was obtained from a boy between 5 and 17 years old in good health.

There are a few counts of this clonotype. This chain uses TRBV7-2 with TRBJ2-7; D is unresolved. Germline CDR1 SGHTA, CDR2 FQGNSA. The V end was cut by 2 bases, the J end by 6 bases, with 20 bases between. There are 16 residues in the CDR3. The chain's CDR3 is CASSLLVGPSGGEQYF. CDR3 DNA sequence: TGTGCCAGCAGCTTATTGGTCGGTCCTTCAGGCGGCGAGCAGTACTTC.

V is TRBV20-1 and J is TRBJ2-3; 11 bases line up with TRBD2. The CDR3 has 15 residues. The V gene end was trimmed by 2 bases and the J gene end by 2 bases; junction bases not matched to a gene: 3. Germline CDR1 and CDR2: DFQATT and SNEGSKA (reference sequence). The CDR3 reads CSARRLAGPTDTQYF. In nucleotides, the CDR3 is TGCAGTGCTAGAAGACTAGCGGGACCCACAGATACGCAGTATTTT.